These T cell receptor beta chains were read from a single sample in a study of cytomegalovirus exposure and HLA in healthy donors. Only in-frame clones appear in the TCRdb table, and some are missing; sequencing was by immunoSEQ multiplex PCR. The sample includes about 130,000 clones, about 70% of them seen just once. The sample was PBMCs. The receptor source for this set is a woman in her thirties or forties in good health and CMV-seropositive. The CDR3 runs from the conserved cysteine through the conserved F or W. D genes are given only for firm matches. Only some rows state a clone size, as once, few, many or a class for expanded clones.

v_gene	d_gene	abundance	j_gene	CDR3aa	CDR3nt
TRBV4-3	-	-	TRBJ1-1	CASSQEWGGREAFF	TGCGCCAGCAGCCAAGAATGGGGGGGCAGGGAAGCTTTCTTT
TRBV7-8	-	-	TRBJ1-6	CASSLIPQGISSYNSPLHF	TGTGCCAGCAGCTTAATCCCCCAGGGGATTAGCTCCTATAATTCACCCCTCCACTTT
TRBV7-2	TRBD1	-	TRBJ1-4	CASEVDRGVEKLFF	TGTGCCAGCGAAGTAGACAGGGGGGTTGAAAAACTGTTTTTT
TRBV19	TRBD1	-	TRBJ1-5	CASSDAGQFSNQPQHF	TGTGCCAGTAGTGACGCGGGACAGTTTAGCAATCAGCCCCAGCATTTT
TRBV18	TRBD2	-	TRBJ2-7	CASSPVVAGTSDEQYF	TGTGCCAGCTCACCGGTCGTAGCGGGAACCAGTGACGAGCAGTACTTC
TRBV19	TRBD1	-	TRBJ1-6	CASTRGQDSGSPLHF	TGTGCCAGTACCAGGGGGCAGGACTCCGGTTCACCCCTCCACTTT
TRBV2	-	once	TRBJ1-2	CASCPKGEGDGYTF	TGTGCCAGCTGTCCCAAAGGGGAGGGGGACGGCTACACCTTC
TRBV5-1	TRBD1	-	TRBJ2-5	CASSSGTGYDRSAETQYF	TGCGCCAGCAGCTCCGGGACAGGGTATGACCGGTCGGCCGAGACCCAGTACTTC
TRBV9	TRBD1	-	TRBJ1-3	CASSVEGAQGNTIYF	TGTGCCAGCAGCGTAGAGGGGGCGCAAGGAAACACCATATATTTT
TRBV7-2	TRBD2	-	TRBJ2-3	CASSLAAGVVDTQYF	TGTGCCAGCAGCTTAGCTGCGGGAGTCGTAGATACGCAGTATTTT
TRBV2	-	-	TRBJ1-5	CASSGFPRNSNQPQHF	TGTGCCAGCAGTGGTTTCCCCAGAAATAGCAATCAGCCCCAGCATTTT
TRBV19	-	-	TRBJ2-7	CASSAGLTYEQYF	TGTGCCAGTAGTGCGGGACTGACCTACGAGCAGTACTTC
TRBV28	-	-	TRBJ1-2	CASSLGGPPNYGYTF	TGTGCCAGCAGTTTAGGGGGCCCGCCTAACTATGGCTACACCTTC
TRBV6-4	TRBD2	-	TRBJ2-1	CASSDSGAGGYNEQFF	TGTGCCAGCAGTGACTCCGGGGCGGGAGGGTACAATGAGCAGTTCTTC
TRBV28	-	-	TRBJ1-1	CASSFGDRNTEAFF	TGTGCCAGCAGTTTCGGTGACAGGAACACTGAAGCTTTCTTT
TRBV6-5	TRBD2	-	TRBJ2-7	CASRASGTNYEQYF	TGTGCCAGCAGGGCTAGCGGGACAAACTACGAGCAGTACTTC
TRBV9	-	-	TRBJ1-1	CASSVHSGCEAFF	TGTGCCAGCAGCGTACACAGCGGATGTGAAGCTTTCTTT
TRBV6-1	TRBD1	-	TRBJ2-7	CASSAGTGNSYEQYF	TGTGCCAGCAGTGCCGGGACAGGGAACTCCTACGAGCAGTACTTC
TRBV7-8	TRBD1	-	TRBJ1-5	CASSLLDRDYQPQHF	TGTGCCAGCAGCTTATTAGACAGGGACTATCAGCCCCAGCATTTT
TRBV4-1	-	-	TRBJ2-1	CASSQDGGGTEQFF	TGCGCCAGCAGCCAAGATGGGGGGGGCACTGAGCAGTTCTTC
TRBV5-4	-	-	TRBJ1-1	CASSLESSEGLGENTEAFF	TGTGCCAGCAGCTTGGAATCATCAGAGGGACTAGGAGAGAACACTGAAGCTTTCTTT
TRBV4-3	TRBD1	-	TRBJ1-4	CASSFGTGNEKLFF	TGCGCCAGCAGCTTTGGGACAGGGAATGAAAAACTGTTTTTT
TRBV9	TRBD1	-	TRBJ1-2	CASSVEAGGAYGYTF	TGTGCCAGCAGCGTTGAGGCAGGGGGCGCGTATGGCTACACCTTC
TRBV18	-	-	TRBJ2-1	CASSPVRGYNEQFF	TGTGCCAGCTCACCCGTTCGAGGCTACAATGAGCAGTTCTTC
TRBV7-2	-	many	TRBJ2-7	CASSTGSEQYF	TGTGCCAGCAGCACCGGGAGTGAGCAGTACTTC
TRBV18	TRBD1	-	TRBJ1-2	CASSRERQGGNYGYTF	TGTGCCAGCTCCCGAGAGCGACAGGGGGGGAACTATGGCTACACCTTC
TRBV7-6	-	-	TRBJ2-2	CASSLAGASNTGELFF	TGTGCCAGCAGCTTAGCTGGGGCCTCGAACACCGGGGAGCTGTTTTTT
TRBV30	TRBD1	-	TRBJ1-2	CAWKGDRDYGYTF	TGTGCCTGGAAGGGGGACAGGGACTATGGCTACACCTTC
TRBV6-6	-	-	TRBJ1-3	CASSYGGVAGNTIYF	TGTGCCAGCAGTTACGGCGGGGTAGCGGGAAACACCATATATTTT
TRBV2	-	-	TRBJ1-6	CASSGQSYNSPLHF	TGTGCCAGCAGTGGACAGAGCTATAATTCACCCCTCCACTTT